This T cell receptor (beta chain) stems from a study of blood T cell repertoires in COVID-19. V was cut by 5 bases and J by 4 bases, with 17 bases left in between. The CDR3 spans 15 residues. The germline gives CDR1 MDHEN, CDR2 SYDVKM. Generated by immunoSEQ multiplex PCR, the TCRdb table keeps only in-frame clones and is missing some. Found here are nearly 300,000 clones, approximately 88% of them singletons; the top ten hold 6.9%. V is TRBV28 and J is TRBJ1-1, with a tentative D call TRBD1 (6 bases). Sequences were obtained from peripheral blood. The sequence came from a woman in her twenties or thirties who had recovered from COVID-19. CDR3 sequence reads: CASSPPGLGGTEAFF. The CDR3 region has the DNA TGTGCCAGCAGTCCGCCCGGCTTAGGGGGCACTGAAGCTTTCTTT.